This T cell receptor beta chain was sequenced during a study of T cells in women clearing cervical HPV infection. The wider study: Donors had HPV16-related CIN3 or worse; 2 had invasive cancer. Cases' blood sampling followed lesion detection by median approximately 140 days (90 to 200).

Findings and limits, study-wide: CIN3+ cases had significantly higher TCR repertoire richness than controls, but evenness did not differ.

MY09/MY11 PCR detected cervical HPV DNA; dot-blot assigned genotypes. Profiled with immunoSEQ multiplex PCR; TCRdb holds only in-frame clones, not every one. The sample table includes some 39,000 clones. Comment on this clone: Its antigen is currently unknown. From the germline J gene comes the end of the CDR3, since the read stops 3 residues before it.

Per germline, CDR1 SGHAT and CDR2 FQNNGV. The CDR3 has 13 amino acids. The source material was blood buffy coat. This sequence originates from a woman aged 18 to 75 with a cervical HPV16 infection that either progressed to CIN3+ or cleared (not recorded which). This chain links TRBV11-2 with TRBJ1-3, with 9 bases lining up with TRBD1. CDR3 residues: CASSSGQGRTIYF. The covered CDR3 bases are TGTGCCAGCAGCTCGGGACAGGGAAGAACC.